Included here is one T cell receptor (beta chain) sequence, with context. Its antigen is as yet unknown. This sample is part of a study of T cell responses to AZD1222 COVID-19 vaccine. The CDR3 runs to 16 residues. In germline, CDR1 is MNHEY, CDR2 SMNVEV (reference sequence). V trimming: 6 bases; J trimming: 7 bases; junction bases outside the gene matches: 14. The study, taken as a whole, reports: The study identified only five or six AZD1222 recipients as seropositive at baseline. Repertoire sampling happened only post peak T cell response. Mostly white British, mostly female donors; authors suggested clonal diversity may be underestimated.

Generated by immunoSEQ multiplex PCR, the TCRdb table keeps only in-frame clones and is missing some. The table lists more than 90,000 clones, around nine tenths of them singletons. This chain uses TRBV27 with TRBJ2-7; 11 bases fit TRBD2. This TCR was sampled from an adult who received the AZD1222 COVID-19 vaccine. The sequencing used peripheral blood, collected 28 days after the second AZD1222 dose. This CDR3 is CASRRKTSGSRWEQYF. The CDR3 nucleotides are TGTGCCAGCAGGAGAAAAACTAGCGGGAGTAGGTGGGAGCAGTACTTC.